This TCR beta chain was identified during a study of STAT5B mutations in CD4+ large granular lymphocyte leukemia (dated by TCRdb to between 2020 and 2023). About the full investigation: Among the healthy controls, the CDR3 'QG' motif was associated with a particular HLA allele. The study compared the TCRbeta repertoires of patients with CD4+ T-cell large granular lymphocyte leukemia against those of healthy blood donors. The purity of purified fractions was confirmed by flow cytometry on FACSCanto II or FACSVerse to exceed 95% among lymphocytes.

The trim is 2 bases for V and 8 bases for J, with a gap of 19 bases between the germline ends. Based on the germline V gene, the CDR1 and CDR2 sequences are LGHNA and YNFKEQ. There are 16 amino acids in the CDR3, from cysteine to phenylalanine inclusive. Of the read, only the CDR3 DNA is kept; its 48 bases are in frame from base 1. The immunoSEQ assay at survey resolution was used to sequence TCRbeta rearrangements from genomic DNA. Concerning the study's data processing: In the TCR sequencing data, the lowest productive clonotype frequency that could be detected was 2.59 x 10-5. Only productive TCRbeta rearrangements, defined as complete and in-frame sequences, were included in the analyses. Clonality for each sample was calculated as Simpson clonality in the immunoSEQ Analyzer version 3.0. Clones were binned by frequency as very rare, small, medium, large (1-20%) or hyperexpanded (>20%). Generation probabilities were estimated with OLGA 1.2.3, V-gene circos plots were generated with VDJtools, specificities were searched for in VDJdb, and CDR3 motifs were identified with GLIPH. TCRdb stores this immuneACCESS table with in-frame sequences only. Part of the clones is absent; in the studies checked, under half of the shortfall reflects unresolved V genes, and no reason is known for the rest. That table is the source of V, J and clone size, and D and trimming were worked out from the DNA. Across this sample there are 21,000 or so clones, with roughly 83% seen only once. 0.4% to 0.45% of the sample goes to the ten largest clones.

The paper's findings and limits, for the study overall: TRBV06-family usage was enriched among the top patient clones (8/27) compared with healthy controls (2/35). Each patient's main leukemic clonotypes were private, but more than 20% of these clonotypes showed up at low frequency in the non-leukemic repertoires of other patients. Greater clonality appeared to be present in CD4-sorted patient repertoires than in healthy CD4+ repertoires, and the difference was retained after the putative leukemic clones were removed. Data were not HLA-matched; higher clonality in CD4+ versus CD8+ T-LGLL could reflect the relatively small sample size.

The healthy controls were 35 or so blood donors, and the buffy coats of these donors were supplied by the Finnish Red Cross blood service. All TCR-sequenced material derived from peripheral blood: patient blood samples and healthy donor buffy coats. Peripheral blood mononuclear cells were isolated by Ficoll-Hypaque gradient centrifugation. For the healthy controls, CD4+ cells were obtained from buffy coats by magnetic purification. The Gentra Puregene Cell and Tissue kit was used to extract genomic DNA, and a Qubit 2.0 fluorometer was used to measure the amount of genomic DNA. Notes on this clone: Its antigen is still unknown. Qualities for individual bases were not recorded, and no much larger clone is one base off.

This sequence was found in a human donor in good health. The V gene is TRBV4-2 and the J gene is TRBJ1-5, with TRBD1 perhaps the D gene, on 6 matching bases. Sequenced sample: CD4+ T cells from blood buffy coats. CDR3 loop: CASSQIGGAQGKPQHF. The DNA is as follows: TGTGCCAGCAGCCAAATCGGGGGGGCGCAGGGGAAGCCCCAGCATTTT.